This entry lists 9 T cell receptor beta chains sequenced from one sample in a study of graft-versus-host responses after intestinal transplantation. No antigen has been identified for these receptors. Assay used: immunoSEQ multiplex PCR; TCRdb lists only in-frame clones, some missing. Here the sample spans around 100,000 clones, about 92% being singletons. The material was unstimulated CD4+ T cells sorted from spleen or lymph node cells, obtained before transplant. The receptor set was obtained from a human donor who was the organ donor for an intestinal transplant.

This chain joins TRBV5-6 and TRBJ1-3; 7 bases are a match to TRBD1. This CDR3 is 14 amino acids long. The V gene end was trimmed by 0 bases and the J gene end by 3 bases; junction bases not matched to a gene: 0. Germline lookup yields CDR1 SGHDT and CDR2 YYEEEE. The CDR3: CASSLDRGGNTIYF. CDR3 in DNA: TGTGCCAGCAGCTTGGACAGGGGTGGAAACACCATATATTTT.

The rearrangement uses TRBV4-3 and TRBJ1-1; the D is unclear. V was trimmed by 4 bases and J by 2 bases, leaving 14 bases between them. Germline CDR1 and CDR2: LGHNA and YSLEER. This CDR3 spans 15 amino acids. CDR3: CASSPTLDGNTEAFF. CDR3 in DNA: TGCGCCAGCAGCCCGACCTTGGACGGAAACACTGAAGCTTTCTTT.

This clone showed up just once. DNA for the CDR3: TGTGCCAGCAGTTCATCGGGACAGAGGGATACGCAGTATTTT. This gives the protein CASSSSGQRDTQYF. The chain is built from TRBV28 and TRBJ2-3, with 7 nucleotides matching TRBD1. Looked up from germline, CDR1 is MDHEN and CDR2 is SYDVKM. The CDR3 covers 14 residues. The V segment lost 4 bases and the J segment 6 bases; nucleotides outside the gene matches: 7.

J is TRBJ1-4 and V is TRBV19, with a possible D match to TRBD1 (5 bases). V was clipped by 8 bases and J by 6 bases, with 16 bases between them. The CDR3 contains 14 residues. Germline V lookup: CDR1 LNHDA, CDR2 SQIVND (reference sequence). The CDR3 loop is CASAPGRKDEKLFF. CDR3 bases: TGTGCCAGTGCCCCAGGGAGGAAGGATGAAAAACTGTTTTTT.

The chain recombines TRBV30 with TRBJ1-3; D is ambiguous. CDR3 size: 14 residues. V was clipped by 4 bases and J by 0 bases, with 10 bases between them. CDR1 is GTSNPN, CDR2 SVGIG, per germline (reference sequence). Written as DNA, the CDR3 is TGTGCCTGGAACTCGGCTTACTCTGGAAACACCATATATTTT. It codes for CAWNSAYSGNTIYF.

The CDR3 DNA reads TGCGCCAGCAGCCGGGAAGGACTAGCGGGAGACACCGGGGAGCTGTTTTTT. It yields the protein CASSREGLAGDTGELFF. The chain employs TRBV4-3 and TRBJ2-2, with 13 nucleotides matching TRBD2. Unmatched junction bases numbered 5, after V lost 4 bases and J lost 3 bases. The germline CDR1 and CDR2 sequences are LGHNA and YSLEER. The CDR3 is 17 residues long.

The CDR3 region is CASSQEWCEQFF. As DNA, the CDR3 is TGCGCCAGCAGTCAGGAATGGTGTGAGCAGTTCTTC. This chain links TRBV23-1 with TRBJ2-1; D remains unclear. TRBV23-1 is classed as an ORF, of uncertain function. The CDR3 runs 12 residues. V was cut by 3 bases and J by 9 bases, with 9 bases left in between.

The chain recombines TRBV7-9 with TRBJ2-1; 12 bases align to TRBD2. The V segment lost 5 bases and the J segment 0 bases; nucleotides outside the gene matches: 11. The germline V gene encodes CDR1 SEHNR and CDR2 FQNEAQ (reference sequence). This CDR3 contains 19 residues. The DNA for the CDR3 is TGTGCCAGCAGCCCGAGACTAGCGGGAGATTGGAGCTCCTACAATGAGCAGTTCTTC. As protein: CASSPRLAGDWSSYNEQFF.

The chain couples TRBV7-8 to TRBJ1-3, with D tentatively TRBD1 (6 bases). The V end was cut by 5 bases, the J end by 11 bases, with 22 bases between. Germline CDR1 and CDR2: SGHVS and FQNEAQ. The CDR3 spans 15 residues. The CDR3 DNA follows: TGTGCCAGCAGCCCGCGGACAGCGGGACAAGCCGCCATATATTTT. It yields the protein CASSPRTAGQAAIYF.